This T cell receptor beta chain stems from a study of radiotherapy plus CTLA-4 blockade in lung cancer. CDR3 size: 15 residues. CDR1 SGHKS and CDR2 YYEKEE come from the germline V gene (reference sequence). Trimming removed 0 bases from V and 2 bases from J, with 9 bases in between. Generated by immunoSEQ multiplex PCR, the TCRdb table keeps only in-frame clones and is missing some. The sample gives about 87,000 clones, 85% to 90% of which show up once; roughly 17% is in the top ten. Ipilimumab-mediated CTLA-4 blockade plus focal radiation was given to patients having chemo-refractory metastatic non-small-cell lung cancer.

The chain uses TRBV5-5 and TRBJ2-1; D may correspond to TRBD1 or TRBD2 (5 bases each). The sequences come from peripheral blood, collected from a patient treated with radiotherapy plus ipilimumab. The sequence derives from a human donor with non-small cell lung cancer that progressed on radiotherapy plus ipilimumab. CDR3 bases: TGTGCCAGCAGCTTGGAGGGGACCCCCTACAATGAGCAGTTCTTC. Protein: CASSLEGTPYNEQFF. Supplemented by reference TRBV5-5 and TRBJ2-1, the full variable domain reads DAGVTQSPTHLIKTRGQQVTLRCSPISGHKSVSWYQQVLGQGPQFIFQYYEKEERGRGNFPDRFSARQFPNYSSELNVNALLLGDSALYLCASSLEGTPYNEQFFGPGTRLTVL.